This T cell receptor beta chain was identified during a study of OX40 agonist ivuxolimab in advanced cancers. The wider study: Intravenous ivuxolimab was administered to patients every 2 weeks at 0.01 to 10 mg/kg.

Baseline, cycle 4 day 1, and cycle 7 day 1 were the blood sampling points. Study-level points and caveats: CD8+ T cells (on average) carried more expanded clones than CD4+ T cells. Dosing at 0.1 to 3.0 mg/kg was accompanied by clonal expansion of CD4+ and CD8+ blood T cells by week 6.

V trimming: 3 bases; J trimming: 6 bases; junction bases outside the gene matches: 6. Looked up from germline, CDR1 is MRHNA and CDR2 is SNTAGT. The CDR3 runs 16 residues. On this clone: Its antigen is still unknown.

Profiling relied on immunoSEQ multiplex PCR, and the TCRdb table lists in-frame clones only, not all of them. This sample carries 65,000 to 95,000 clones, around 90% of them seen once, and the ten largest clones take more than 9.5%. V usage is TRBV6-4 and J usage is TRBJ2-3; 13 positions match TRBD2. This material consisted of CD4+ or CD8+ T cells sorted from blood, taken in a trial of the OX40 agonist ivuxolimab. This sequence was found in an adult with an advanced solid tumor such as melanoma, head and neck, liver or kidney cancer. The CDR3 sequence is CASSEEGTSGADTQYF. The CDR3 DNA reads as TGTGCCAGCAGTGAGGAGGGGACTAGCGGGGCGGATACGCAGTATTTT.